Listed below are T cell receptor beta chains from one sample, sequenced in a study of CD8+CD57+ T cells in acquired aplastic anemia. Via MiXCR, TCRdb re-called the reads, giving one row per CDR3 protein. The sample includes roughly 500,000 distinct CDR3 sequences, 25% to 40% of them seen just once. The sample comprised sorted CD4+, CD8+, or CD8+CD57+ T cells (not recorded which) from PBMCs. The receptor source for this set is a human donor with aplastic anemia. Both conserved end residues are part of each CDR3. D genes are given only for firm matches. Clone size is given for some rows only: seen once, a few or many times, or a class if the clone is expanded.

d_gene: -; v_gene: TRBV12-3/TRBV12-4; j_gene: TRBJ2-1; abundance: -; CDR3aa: CASSLGGGQFF; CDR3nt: TGTGCCAGCAGCCTGGGTGGGGGGCAGTTCTTC
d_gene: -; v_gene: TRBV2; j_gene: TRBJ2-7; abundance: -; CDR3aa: CASGKAYEQYF; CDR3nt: TGTGCCAGCGGGAAGGCCTACGAGCAGTACTTC
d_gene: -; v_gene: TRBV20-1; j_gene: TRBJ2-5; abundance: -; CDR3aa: CSARPRTNQETQYF; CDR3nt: TGCAGTGCTAGACCCAGGACCAACCAAGAGACCCAGTACTTC
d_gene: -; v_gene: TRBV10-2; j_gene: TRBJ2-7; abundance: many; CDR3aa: CASSDRDPYEQYF; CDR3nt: TGCGCCAGCAGTGACAGGGACCCCTACGAGCAGTACTTC
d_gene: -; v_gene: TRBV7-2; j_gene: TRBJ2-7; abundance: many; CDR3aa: CASSLPRDSQAEQYF; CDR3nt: TGTGCCAGCAGCTTACCCCGGGACTCCCAGGCCGAGCAGTACTTC
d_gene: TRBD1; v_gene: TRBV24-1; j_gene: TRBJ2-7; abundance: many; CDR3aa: CATSDRGTGSNYEQYF; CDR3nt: TGTGCCACCAGTGATCGAGGGACAGGATCCAACTACGAGCAGTACTTC
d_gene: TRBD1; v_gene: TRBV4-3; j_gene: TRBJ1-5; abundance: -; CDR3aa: CASSHRGGTGWIQPQHF; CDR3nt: TGCGCCAGCAGCCACCGAGGGGGGACAGGGTGGATTCAGCCCCAGCATTTT
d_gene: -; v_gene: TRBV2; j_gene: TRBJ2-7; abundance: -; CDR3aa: CASSPPMAPSREQYF; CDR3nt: TGTGCCAGCTCACCACCAATGGCACCATCTCGCGAGCAGTACTTC
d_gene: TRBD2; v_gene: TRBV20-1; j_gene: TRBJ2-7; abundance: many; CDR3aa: CSARGDGREEQYF; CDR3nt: TGCAGTGCTAGGGGCGATGGGAGGGAGGAGCAGTACTTC
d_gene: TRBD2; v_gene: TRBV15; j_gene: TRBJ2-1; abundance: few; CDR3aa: CATSRRGLEFPDEQFF; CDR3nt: TGTGCCACCAGCAGACGGGGACTAGAGTTTCCGGATGAGCAGTTCTTC
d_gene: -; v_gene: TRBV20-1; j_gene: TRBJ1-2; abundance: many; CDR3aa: CSAIPTGYNAYTF; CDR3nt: TGCAGTGCTATACCCACAGGGTATAACGCCTACACCTTC
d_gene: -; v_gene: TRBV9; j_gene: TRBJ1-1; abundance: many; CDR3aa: CASSAVSGPTTEAFF; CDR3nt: TGTGCCAGCAGCGCCGTCTCCGGGCCGACCACTGAAGCTTTCTTT
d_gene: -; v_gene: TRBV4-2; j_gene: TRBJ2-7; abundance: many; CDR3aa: CASSQDATATYEQYF; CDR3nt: TGTGCCAGCAGCCAAGATGCGACAGCCACCTACGAGCAGTACTTC
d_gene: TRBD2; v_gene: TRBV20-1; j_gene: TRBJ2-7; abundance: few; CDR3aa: CSASNLAGGEQYF; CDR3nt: TGCAGTGCTAGTAACCTAGCGGGAGGCGAGCAGTACTTC
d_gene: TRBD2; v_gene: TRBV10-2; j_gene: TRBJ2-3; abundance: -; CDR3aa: CASSGGLASSTDTQYF; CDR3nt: TGCGCCAGCAGTGGCGGACTAGCGAGTAGCACAGATACGCAGTATTTT
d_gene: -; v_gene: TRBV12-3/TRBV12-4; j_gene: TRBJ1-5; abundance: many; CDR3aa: CASSVISNQPQHF; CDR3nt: TGTGCCAGCAGTGTCATTAGCAATCAGCCCCAGCATTTT
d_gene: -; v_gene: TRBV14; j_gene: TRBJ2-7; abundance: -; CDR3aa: CASSPRPVYEQYF; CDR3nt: TGTGCCAGCAGCCCGAGACCAGTTTACGAGCAGTACTTC
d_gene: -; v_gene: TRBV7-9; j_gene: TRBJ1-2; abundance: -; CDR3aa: CASSLAPAHFGYTF; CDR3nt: TGTGCCAGCAGCTTAGCCCCAGCACACTTTGGCTACACCTTC
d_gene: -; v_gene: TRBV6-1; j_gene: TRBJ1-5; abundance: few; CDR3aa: CASSEVRGSNQPQHF; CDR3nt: TGTGCCAGCAGTGAAGTGAGGGGAAGCAATCAGCCCCAGCATTTT
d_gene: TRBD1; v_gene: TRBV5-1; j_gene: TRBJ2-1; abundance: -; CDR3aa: CASSIDRDNEQFF; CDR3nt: TGCGCCAGCAGCATCGACAGGGACAATGAGCAGTTCTTC
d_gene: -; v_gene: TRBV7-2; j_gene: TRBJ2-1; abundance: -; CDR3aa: CASSFRLEKFF; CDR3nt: TGTGCCAGCAGCTTTAGACTAGAAAAGTTCTTC
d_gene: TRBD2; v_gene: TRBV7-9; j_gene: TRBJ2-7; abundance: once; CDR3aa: CASSERDSYEQYF; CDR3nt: TGTGCCAGCAGCGAGCGGGACTCCTACGAGCAGTACTTC